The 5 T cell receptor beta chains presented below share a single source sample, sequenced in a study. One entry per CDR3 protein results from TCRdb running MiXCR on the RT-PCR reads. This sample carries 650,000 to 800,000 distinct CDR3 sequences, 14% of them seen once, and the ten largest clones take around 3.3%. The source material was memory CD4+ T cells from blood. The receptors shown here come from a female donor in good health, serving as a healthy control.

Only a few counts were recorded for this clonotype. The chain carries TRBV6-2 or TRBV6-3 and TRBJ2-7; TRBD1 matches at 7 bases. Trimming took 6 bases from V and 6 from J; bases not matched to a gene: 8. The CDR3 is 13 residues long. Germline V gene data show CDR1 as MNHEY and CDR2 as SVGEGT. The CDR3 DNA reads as TGTGCCAGCAGACCAGACAGGGCGATCGAGCAGTACTTC. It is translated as CASRPDRAIEQYF.

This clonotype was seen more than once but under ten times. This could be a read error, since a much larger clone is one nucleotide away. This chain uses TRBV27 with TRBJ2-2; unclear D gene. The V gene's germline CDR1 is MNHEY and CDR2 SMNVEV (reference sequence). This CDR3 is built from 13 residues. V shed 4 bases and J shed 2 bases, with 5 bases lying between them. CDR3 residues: CASSSHNTGELFF. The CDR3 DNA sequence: TGTGCCAGCAGTTCCCATAACACCGGGGAGCTGTTTTTT.

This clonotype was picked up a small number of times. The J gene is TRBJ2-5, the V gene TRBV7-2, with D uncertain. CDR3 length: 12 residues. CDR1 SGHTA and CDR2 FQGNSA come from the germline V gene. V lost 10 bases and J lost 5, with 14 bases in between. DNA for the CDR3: TGTGCCACGGGTTCGGGTCGGGAGACCCAGTACTTC. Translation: CATGSGRETQYF.

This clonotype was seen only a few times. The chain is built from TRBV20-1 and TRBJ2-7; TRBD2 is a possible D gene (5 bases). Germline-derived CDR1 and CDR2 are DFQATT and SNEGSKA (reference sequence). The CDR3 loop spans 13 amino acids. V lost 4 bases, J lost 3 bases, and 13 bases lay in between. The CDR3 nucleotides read TGCAGTGCTACCGGGCCCGGGATCTACGAGCAGTACTTC. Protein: CSATGPGIYEQYF.

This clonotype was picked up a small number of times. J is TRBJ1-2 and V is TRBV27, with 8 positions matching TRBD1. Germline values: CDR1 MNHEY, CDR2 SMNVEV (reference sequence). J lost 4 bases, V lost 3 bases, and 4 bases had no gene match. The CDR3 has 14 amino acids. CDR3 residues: CASSFSGGAYGYTF. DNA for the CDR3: TGTGCCAGCAGTTTTTCAGGGGGCGCCTATGGCTACACCTTC.